This T cell receptor beta chain came from a study of post-analysis software for immune sequencing data. Study-wide points: Normalized Chao1 diversity in multiple sclerosis patients fell significantly below that of controls. Four to six TRBV segments appeared more often in patients than in controls, and TRBV5-6, TRBV5-1 and TRBV20-1 were among these.

The germline V gene has CDR1 LGHNT and CDR2 FRNRAP. The CDR3 is made up of 11 amino acids. The V and J ends lost 2 bases and 9 bases respectively, with 7 bases between them. cDNA libraries for TCR beta contained unique molecular identifiers. TCRdb redid the calling of the PCR reads with MiXCR, one entry per CDR3 protein. The table shows about 380,000 distinct CDR3 sequences, with approximately 38% occurring only once. This clonotype turned up a few times. What it binds is unknown. The receptor was isolated from a girl aged 5 to 17 with multiple sclerosis. The rearrangement joins TRBV12-5 to TRBJ1-1, with D possibly TRBD1 on 6 matching bases. Material: blood. CDR3 amino acids: CASGLTGKAFF. CDR3 coding DNA: TGTGCTAGTGGTTTGACAGGGAAAGCTTTCTTT.